The 28 T cell receptor beta chains below were found in one sample sequenced in a study of CD8+CD57+ T cells in acquired aplastic anemia. Genomic DNA templated the TCR beta VDJ and CDR3 profiling. One entry per CDR3 protein, called by TCRdb with MiXCR from the reads. Here the sample spans around 170,000 distinct CDR3 sequences, around 60% being singletons. Sequencing was performed on sorted CD4+, CD8+, or CD8+CD57+ T cells (not recorded which) from PBMCs. The receptors were sampled from a human donor in good health.

This clonotype was counted between two and nine times. The V gene is TRBV20-1, the J gene TRBJ2-2; 9 bases are shared with TRBD1. The germline CDR1 and CDR2 sequences are DFQATT and SNEGSKA (reference sequence). The CDR3 sequence is 14 residues long. V lost 5 bases, J lost 2 bases, and 3 bases stayed unmatched. In nucleotides, the CDR3 is TGCAGTGCTCAGGGACAGGGTAACACCGGGGAGCTGTTTTTT. It yields the protein CSAQGQGNTGELFF.

Concerning this clonotype itself: The conserved phenylalanine or tryptophan normally closing the CDR3 is absent here, so this likely arose from a read error. The V and J genes are TRBV20-1 and TRBJ1-1; D gene uncertain. The germline CDR1 and CDR2 sequences are DFQATT and SNEGSKA (reference sequence). CDR3 length: 14 amino acids. V gave up 2 bases and J gave up 1 base, with 11 bases separating them. CDR3 sequence: CSARPRTANTEAFL. CDR3 in DNA: TGCAGTGCTAGACCCCGGACGGCGAACACTGAAGCTTTCCTT.

This clonotype was seen a single time. The CDR3 nucleotides read TGTGCCAGCAGTCCCGAACTAGGGGGACCCTACAATGAGCAGTTCTTC. It encodes CASSPELGGPYNEQFF. J is TRBJ2-1 and V is TRBV6-6, with D possibly being TRBD1 (6 bases). The CDR3 is 16 amino acids. CDR1 is MNHNY, CDR2 SVGAGI, per germline (reference sequence). The V end was cut by 5 bases, the J end by 2 bases, with 16 bases between.

This clonotype was observed at least ten times. CDR3 coding DNA: TGTGCCAGCAGCGCTTCCGGGTCCACGGGAAGCAATGAGCAGTTCTTC. Translated: CASSASGSTGSNEQFF. The chain joins TRBV9 to TRBJ2-1, with a weak D call TRBD2 (5 bases). Germline V CDR1 and CDR2: SGDLS, YYNGEE. This CDR3 region has 16 residues. Trimming removed 3 bases at V and 6 bases at J, with 19 bases between.

This clonotype has a count of ten or more. The chain joins TRBV11-2 to TRBJ2-7; a weak D match, TRBD1 (6 bases). The V end was cut by 1 base, the J end by 5 bases, with 12 bases between. Germline lookup yields CDR1 SGHAT and CDR2 FQNNGV. This CDR3 contains 14 residues. The CDR3 sequence is CASSLVTQGNEQYF. The CDR3 DNA follows: TGTGCCAGCAGCTTAGTTACACAGGGCAACGAGCAGTACTTC.

The sample holds many counts of this clonotype. This chain joins TRBV7-9 and TRBJ2-5, with 8 bases matching TRBD2. CDR3 length equals 14 residues. The germline CDR1 and CDR2 sequences are SEHNR and FQNEAQ (reference sequence). Germline trimming cut 5 bases from V and 5 bases from J; bases unmatched to any gene: 7. The CDR3 sequence is CASSPGLDFETQYF. The CDR3 DNA sequence: TGTGCCAGCAGCCCGGGACTAGATTTTGAGACCCAGTACTTC.

V gene TRBV19 combines with J gene TRBJ1-5; no definite D call. Between the trimmed V and J ends, which lost 5 bases and 4 bases, there was a span of 6 bases. Germline V gene sequence: CDR1 LNHDA, CDR2 SQIVND (reference sequence). The CDR3 covers 12 residues. DNA of the CDR3: TGTGCCAGTAGTGCACTAAATCAGCCCCAGCATTTT. Its protein is CASSALNQPQHF.

A note on this clonotype: This may come from a read error, since a much larger clone is one base off. The chain couples TRBV10-3 to TRBJ2-3; no definite D call. With 5 bases removed from V and 0 bases from J, the gap between germline ends came to 3 bases. Germline CDR1 is ENHRY and CDR2 is SYGVKD. The CDR3 has 12 residues. The DNA for the CDR3 is TGTGCCATCAGTTCTAGCACAGATACGCAGTATTTT. Protein: CAISSSTDTQYF.

This chain connects TRBV7-6 to TRBJ2-7; TRBD2 might be the D (6 bases). Germline values: CDR1 SGHVS, CDR2 FNYEAQ. V gave up 3 bases and J gave up 9 bases, with 9 bases separating them. The CDR3 has 11 residues. CDR3 sequence: CASSLPGVQYF. The CDR3 coding sequence is TGTGCCAGCAGCTTGCCGGGGGTGCAGTACTTC. The complete variable domain, with remaining parts taken from reference TRBV7-6 and TRBJ2-7, reads GAGVSQSPRYKVTKRGQDVALRCDPISGHVSLYWYRQALGQGPEFLTYFNYEAQQDKSGLPNDRFSAERPEGSISTLTIQRTEQRDSAMYRCASSLPGVQYFGPGTRLTVT.

The J gene is TRBJ2-7, the V gene TRBV20-1; D is perhaps TRBD1 or TRBD2 (5 bases each). The CDR3 covers 14 residues. Trimming stripped 2 bases from V and 0 bases from J, with 11 bases between. Germline-derived CDR1 and CDR2 are DFQATT and SNEGSKA (reference sequence). The CDR3 sequence is CSARSGRLSYEQYF. In DNA form, the CDR3 reads TGCAGTGCTAGATCGGGACGGCTCTCCTACGAGCAGTACTTC.

This rearrangement joins TRBV6-1 to TRBJ1-1; D perhaps matches TRBD1 (6 bases). The germline V and J ends were trimmed by 7 bases and 2 bases, with 14 bases remaining between them. This CDR3 has 14 residues. The germline CDR1 and CDR2 sequences are MNHNS and SASEGT. The chain's CDR3 is CASNMAGENTEAFF. The CDR3 nucleotides read TGTGCCAGCAACATGGCAGGGGAAAACACTGAAGCTTTCTTT.

The rearrangement uses TRBV24-1 and TRBJ1-5; D ambiguous. V lost 3 bases and J 0 bases, leaving 8 bases between the germline ends. From germline, CDR1 is KGHDR and CDR2 SFDVKD. CDR3 size: 15 residues. The CDR3 loop is CATSDPLISNQPQHF. In nucleotides, the CDR3 is TGTGCCACCAGTGATCCCTTGATTAGCAATCAGCCCCAGCATTTT.

The rearrangement uses TRBV5-1 and TRBJ2-5; 7 bases are a match to TRBD1. The CDR3 covers 14 residues. The J segment lost 10 bases and the V segment lost 4 bases, leaving 13 bases of the junction unmatched. CDR1 and CDR2 from the germline V gene are SGHRS and YFSETQ. The CDR3 loop reads CASSLGVRDRDQYF. CDR3 nucleotides: TGCGCCAGCAGCCTGGGAGTCCGCGACAGGGACCAGTACTTC.

The J gene is TRBJ2-5, the V gene TRBV7-3, with 9 bases identical to TRBD1. There are 14 residues in the CDR3. Germline loops: CDR1 SGHTA, CDR2 FQGTGA. V dropped 5 bases and J dropped 3; count of bases not matched to a gene: 4. CDR3 DNA: TGTGCCAGCAGCCCGCGGACAGGGGAAGAGACCCAGTACTTC. Protein: CASSPRTGEETQYF.

J is TRBJ1-4 and V is TRBV7-3, with D tentatively TRBD1 (5 bases). V lost 5 bases and J 13 bases, leaving 17 bases between the germline ends. The CDR3 spans 13 residues. Germline V gives CDR1 SGHTA, CDR2 FQGTGA. The CDR3 loop is CASSPRDQRRLFF. CDR3 coding DNA: TGTGCCAGCAGCCCGAGGGACCAAAGAAGACTGTTTTTT.

This clonotype was counted a single time. The chain links TRBV7-9 to TRBJ2-6; D might be TRBD2 (6 bases). Germline lookup yields CDR1 SEHNR and CDR2 FQNEAQ (reference sequence). Trimming stripped 5 bases from V and 4 bases from J, with 12 bases between. This CDR3 is built from 15 residues. The CDR3 DNA is TGTGCCAGCAGCGCCTTAGGGAGGGGGGCCAACGTCCTGACTTTC. Its translation is CASSALGRGANVLTF. Together with reference TRBV7-9 and TRBJ2-6, the CDR3 gives the full variable domain: DTGVSQNPRHKITKRGQNVTFRCDPISEHNRLYWYRQTLGQGPEFLTYFQNEAQLEKSRLLSDRFSAERPKGSFSTLEIQRTEQGDSAMYLCASSALGRGANVLTFGAGSRLTVL.

This clonotype was picked up one time. The chain has TRBV9 and TRBJ1-5, with TRBD1 matching over 9 bases. The CDR3 spans 13 residues. Germline V lookup: CDR1 SGDLS, CDR2 YYNGEE. Trimming at V came to 3 bases and at J to 15 bases, leaving 10 bases not matched to a gene. The CDR3 sequence is CASSAGQGGFWHF. The CDR3 DNA follows: TGTGCCAGCAGCGCGGGACAGGGTGGGTTTTGGCATTTT.

This clonotype was seen a handful of times. V is TRBV11-2 and J is TRBJ1-1; 8 bases are a match to TRBD1. The CDR3 runs 14 residues. Germline-derived CDR1 and CDR2 are SGHAT and FQNNGV. V dropped 6 bases and J dropped 4; count of bases not matched to a gene: 7. In nucleotides, the CDR3 is TGTGCCAGCAGTGAAAGGACAGGGTTCACTGAAGCTTTCTTT. Translated: CASSERTGFTEAFF.

This clonotype occurred a few times. The chain has TRBV19 and TRBJ1-5, with 7 bases lining up with TRBD1. With 8 bases clipped from V and 3 bases from J, the junction kept 10 bases outside the gene matches. The length of the CDR3 is 15 residues. The germline gives CDR1 LNHDA, CDR2 SQIVND (reference sequence). DNA for the CDR3: TGTGCCAGTGATGCGGGGACAGACCACAATCAGCCCCAGCATTTT. Its protein is CASDAGTDHNQPQHF.

Concerning this clonotype: Because it lacks the conserved phenylalanine or tryptophan at the end, this CDR3 is likely a read error. This chain links TRBV5-1 with TRBJ2-1; D not certain. Germline V lookup: CDR1 SGHRS, CDR2 YFSETQ. Trimming removed 4 bases from V and 1 base from J, with 9 bases in between. The CDR3 totals 14 residues. The DNA for the CDR3 is TGCGCCAGCAGCAGAGAAATTTCCTACAATGAGCAGTTCTCA. It translates to CASSREISYNEQFS.

This clonotype was observed a single time. Mismatch with germline at one junction end may stem from a read error. V is TRBV25-1 and J is TRBJ2-7, with D possibly called TRBD1 or TRBD2 (5 bases each). CDR1 and CDR2 (germline): MGHDK, SYGVNS. This CDR3 comprises 15 residues. The CDR3 reads CAGSELRGSSYEQYF. DNA of the CDR3: TGTGCCGGCAGCGAACTTCGGGGCAGCTCCTACGAGCAGTACTTC.

In this sample, this clonotype turned up once. This chain links TRBV5-1 with TRBJ2-7, with 10 bases fitting TRBD2. V was clipped by 8 bases and J by 1 base; unmatched bases: 6. Germline loops: CDR1 SGHRS, CDR2 YFSETQ. This CDR3 is 14 amino acids long. The CDR3 DNA reads as TGCGCCAGTAGGTGGACTAGCGGTTCCTACGAGCAGTACTTC. Translating it yields CASRWTSGSYEQYF.

Points on this clonotype: A much larger clone lies a single base off, so this may be a read error. V and J are TRBV5-6 and TRBJ2-1; 11 nucleotides align to TRBD2. Germline loops: CDR1 SGHDT, CDR2 YYEEEE. The CDR3 spans 14 residues. CDR3 DNA sequence: TGTGCCAGCAGCTGGGGACTAGCGGACAATGAGCAGTCCTTC. Translation gives CASSWGLADNEQSF.

The V call is TRBV20-1, the J call TRBJ2-7; 7 bases align to TRBD1. The trim removed 6 bases at V and 1 base at J, leaving 6 bases unmatched. The V gene's germline CDR1 is DFQATT and CDR2 SNEGSKA (reference sequence). This CDR3 comprises 13 residues. CDR3 sequence reads: CSAHGQDSYEQYF. CDR3 DNA sequence: TGCAGTGCCCATGGACAGGATTCCTACGAGCAGTACTTC.

The chain is built from TRBV10-3 and TRBJ1-5; D not resolved. CDR3 length: 15 residues. Germline V lookup: CDR1 ENHRY, CDR2 SYGVKD. V gave up 2 bases and J gave up 6 bases, with 14 bases separating them. The CDR3 bases are TGTGCCATCAGTGAGGGAGGCATTGGGGTTCAGCCCCAGCATTTT. Encoded protein: CAISEGGIGVQPQHF.

This clonotype was seen repeatedly, ten times or more. The V and J genes are TRBV12-3 or TRBV12-4 and TRBJ2-5; D is unclear. Deletions cut 4 bases from V and 2 bases from J, with 8 bases between. The length of the CDR3 is 13 residues. The CDR3 DNA sequence: TGTGCCAGCAGTTCGCTAGAACAAGAGACCCAGTACTTC. This translates into CASSSLEQETQYF.

This rearrangement joins TRBV7-9 to TRBJ1-3; no reliable D call. The V end was cut by 2 bases, the J end by 9 bases, with 11 bases between. The CDR3 loop spans 13 amino acids. Germline V gene data show CDR1 as SEHNR and CDR2 as FQNEAQ (reference sequence). The CDR3 bases are TGTGCCAGCAGCTTATCCACCGAGGGCACCATATATTTT. Encoded protein: CASSLSTEGTIYF. The full variable domain, in which reference TRBV7-9 and TRBJ1-3 provide the parts outside the CDR3, is DTGVSQNPRHKITKRGQNVTFRCDPISEHNRLYWYRQTLGQGPEFLTYFQNEAQLEKSRLLSDRFSAERPKGSFSTLEIQRTEQGDSAMYLCASSLSTEGTIYFGEGSWLTVV.

This chain joins TRBV14 and TRBJ2-7, with a possible D match to TRBD1 (6 bases). Trimming pared 1 base from V and 3 bases from J, leaving 7 bases between. The CDR3 extends over 13 amino acids. Germline CDR1 reads SGHDN; CDR2 reads FVKESK. The CDR3 DNA is TGTGCCAGCAGCCAAGCAGGGGTCTACGAGCAGTACTTC. It yields the protein CASSQAGVYEQYF.